This T cell receptor beta chain was identified during a study of blood T cell repertoires in COVID-19. As handled by the study authors: Estimation of nucleated cell counts was performed using reference gene primer amplification. The method was immunoSEQ multiplex PCR; TCRdb's version includes in-frame clones alone and lacks a portion of them. V and J calls plus clone size are reproduced from that table; the DNA served to infer D and trimming. The sample holds over 70,000 clones, 80% to 95% seen once. The sample was peripheral blood. The sequence was obtained from a man between 18 and 35 years old with COVID-19, enrolled during active disease.

The CDR3 protein is CASSPQGGLVPDTQYF. In nucleotides, the CDR3 is TGTGCCAGCAGCCCCCAGGGGGGACTAGTTCCAGATACGCAGTATTTT. The chain is built from TRBV3-1 (or the pseudogene TRBV3-2) and TRBJ2-3, with D possibly TRBD2 on 8 matching bases. There are 16 residues in the CDR3. Trimming left V 4 bases short and J 4 bases short, with 18 bases between. Germline loops: CDR1 LGHDT, CDR2 YNNKEL (reference sequence).